The next 22 T cell receptor beta chains were all read from a single sample in a study of blood T cell repertoires in COVID-19. TCRdb's table, derived via immunoSEQ multiplex PCR, lists solely in-frame clones and lacks some. The repertoire has some 260,000 clones, under 95% of them found once; the top ten carry less than 2.5%. Sample: PBMCs or T cells enriched from blood (not recorded which). The receptors here all came from a young woman who had recovered from COVID-19.

To note about this clone: The identical CDR3 is also encoded by other nucleotide sequences in the sample. V is TRBV28 and J is TRBJ1-6, with TRBD1 as a possible D gene (6 bases). From germline, CDR1 is MDHEN and CDR2 SYDVKM. The V end was cut by 5 bases, the J end by 7 bases, with 15 bases between. The CDR3 loop spans 15 amino acids. The CDR3 DNA is TGTGCCAGCAGTCCCCAAGGTCAGGGGAATTCACCCCTCCACTTT. The encoded protein is CASSPQGQGNSPLHF.

V usage is TRBV11-2 and J usage is TRBJ2-7, with D possibly matching TRBD2 (5 bases). Germline V gives CDR1 SGHAT, CDR2 FQNNGV. The CDR3 sequence is 13 residues long. Trimming shortened V by 3 bases and J by 1 base, and 7 bases separated the two germline ends. CDR3 loop: CASSLTTSYEQYF. CDR3 coding DNA: TGTGCCAGCAGCTTGACTACTTCCTACGAGCAGTACTTC.

The count of this clone is one. This sequence joins TRBV12-2 and TRBJ1-2; TRBD1, the table's D call, lacks a check against the DNA. TRBV12-2 is a known pseudogene. CDR3 length equals 15 residues. The CDR3 here is CASRARYRANYGYTF. The CDR3 DNA sequence: TGTGCAAGTCGCGCGCGATACAGGGCTAACTATGGCTACACCTTC.

This rearrangement joins TRBV2 to TRBJ2-5; TRBD2 is a possible D gene (6 bases). Deletions cut 7 bases from V and 10 bases from J, with 28 bases between. The germline CDR1 and CDR2 sequences are SNHLY and FYNNEI. The CDR3 has 16 amino acids. The CDR3 bases are TGTGCCAGCACCTCTACACCGGGACTCCTAGGGGTTGGCCAGTACTTC. This encodes CASTSTPGLLGVGQYF.

Written as DNA, the CDR3 is TGTGCCAGCACTCCCCGGCAAGAGACCCAGTACTTC. This sequence encodes CASTPRQETQYF. The rearrangement links TRBV28 to TRBJ2-5; D ambiguous. The CDR3 totals 12 residues. The germline CDR1 and CDR2 sequences are MDHEN and SYDVKM. Trimming removed 7 bases from V and 2 bases from J, with 8 bases in between.

A word on this clone: At one end, the junction sequence differs from germline, possibly due to a read error. This CDR3 reads CASNFGQGSSEQYF. The DNA for the CDR3 is TGTGCCAGCAATTTCGGACAAGGTTCCTCCGAGCAGTACTTC. This chain connects TRBV2 to TRBJ2-7, with a possible D match to TRBD1 (5 bases). The CDR3 has 14 amino acids. CDR1 and CDR2 from the germline V gene are SNHLY and FYNNEI.

The chain recombines TRBV19 with TRBJ2-2; 9 bases are a match to TRBD2. Losses at the gene ends were 3 bases for V and 3 bases for J; bases not matched to a gene: 8. This CDR3 is built from 17 residues. Germline CDR1 is LNHDA and CDR2 is SQIVND (reference sequence). The DNA for the CDR3 is TGTGCCAGTAGTATTGGAGACGCGGGAGGGCACACCGGGGAGCTGTTTTTT. This codes for CASSIGDAGGHTGELFF.

This chain connects TRBV6-6 to TRBJ2-7; TRBD2 might be the D (5 bases). Germline CDR1 is MNHNY and CDR2 is SVGAGI (reference sequence). V gave up 6 bases and J gave up 1 base, with 10 bases separating them. The CDR3 loop spans 13 amino acids. CDR3 DNA sequence: TGTGCCAGCAGGGAGAGGGAGTCCTACGAGCAGTACTTC. It translates to CASRERESYEQYF.

This clone was found once. The CDR3 is CASSVAGGVWTEAFF. CDR3 DNA: TGTGCCAGCAGCGTAGCGGGGGGCGTCTGGACTGAAGCTTTCTTT. The chain employs TRBV9 and TRBJ1-1; tentative D call: TRBD1 (6 bases). Trimming cost V 0 bases and J 5 bases, with 14 bases left between them. Germline CDR1 and CDR2: SGDLS and YYNGEE. The CDR3 spans 15 residues.

The J gene is TRBJ1-2, the V gene TRBV11-1, with D tentatively TRBD1 (6 bases). Germline CDR1 is SGHAT and CDR2 is FQDESV (reference sequence). The CDR3 is 13 residues long. Trimming removed 4 bases from V and 5 bases from J, with 11 bases in between. CDR3 DNA sequence: TGTGCCAGCAGCTCCGGGACATCTTATGGCTACACCTTC. Translated: CASSSGTSYGYTF.

This clone was seen only once. CDR3: CASSSAFTGTEETQYF. CDR3 nucleotides: TGTGCCAGCAGCTCGGCGTTTACCGGGACAGAAGAGACCCAGTACTTC. This chain connects TRBV5-4 to TRBJ2-5, with 7 nucleotides matching TRBD1. V lost 3 bases and J lost 3; bases outside the gene matches: 11. Germline CDR1 reads SGHNT; CDR2 reads YYREEE (reference sequence). The CDR3 totals 16 residues.

As DNA, the CDR3 is TGTGCCAGCAGTTCCGTCCTTTTGGGCCCGCAGTATTTT. It specifies CASSSVLLGPQYF. The gene calls are TRBV28 and TRBJ2-3, with D uncertain. This CDR3 spans 13 amino acids. Germline CDR1 reads MDHEN; CDR2 reads SYDVKM. Trimming removed 4 bases from V and 10 bases from J, with 15 bases in between.

The rearrangement uses TRBV7-9 and TRBJ1-2; 9 bases fit TRBD1. Germline CDR1 is SEHNR and CDR2 is FQNEAQ (reference sequence). CDR3 length: 17 amino acids. Losses at the gene ends were 5 bases for V and 3 bases for J; bases not matched to a gene: 13. The chain's CDR3 is CASSGWKQGAGDYGYTF. The CDR3 region has the DNA TGTGCCAGCAGCGGATGGAAACAGGGGGCCGGGGACTATGGCTACACCTTC. Drawing the rest from reference TRBV7-9 and TRBJ1-2, the complete variable domain is DTGVSQNPRHKITKRGQNVTFRCDPISEHNRLYWYRQTLGQGPEFLTYFQNEAQLEKSRLLSDRFSAERPKGSFSTLEIQRTEQGDSAMYLCASSGWKQGAGDYGYTFGSGTRLTVV.

The J gene is TRBJ1-6, the V gene TRBV18; 9 positions match TRBD1. Germline loops: CDR1 KGHSH, CDR2 LQKENI. V lost 3 bases and J lost 7; bases outside the gene matches: 13. The CDR3 is 18 amino acids. CDR3 protein: CASSPGQGGSFINSPLHF. Written as DNA, the CDR3 is TGTGCCAGCTCACCGGGACAGGGTGGATCGTTTATAAATTCACCCCTCCACTTT. The entire variable domain, with the rest obtained from reference TRBV18 and TRBJ1-6, is as follows: NAGVMQNPRHLVRRRGQEARLRCSPMKGHSHVYWYRQLPEEGLKFMVYLQKENIIDESGMPKERFSAEFPKEGPSILRIQQVVRGDSAAYFCASSPGQGGSFINSPLHFGNGTRLTVT.

This clone appeared a few times. The chain carries TRBV29-1 and TRBJ1-2; tentative D call: TRBD1 (6 bases). CDR1 and CDR2 from the germline V gene are SQVTM and ANQGSEA. The V end was cut by 7 bases, the J end by 6 bases, with 12 bases between. The CDR3 is 11 amino acids. CDR3 DNA sequence: TGCAGCGCTTACCAGGGGAATGGCTACACCTTC. Its protein is CSAYQGNGYTF.

V gene TRBV10-3 combines with J gene TRBJ1-1; 8 bases agree with TRBD1. The germline CDR1 and CDR2 sequences are ENHRY and SYGVKD. This CDR3 is built from 13 residues. Trimming removed 7 bases from V and 1 base from J; junction bases left unmatched: 2. The CDR3 DNA reads as TGTGCCATCAACAGGGGGGAGAACACTGAAGCTTTCTTT. It is translated as CAINRGENTEAFF.

The chain has TRBV14 and TRBJ1-1; 9 positions match TRBD1. The CDR3 has 14 amino acids. Trimming cost V 6 bases and J 4 bases; bases outside gene matches: 6. Germline V CDR1 and CDR2: SGHDN, FVKESK. The CDR3 reads CASRRDRVSTEAFF. As DNA, the CDR3 is TGTGCCAGCAGAAGGGACAGGGTGTCCACTGAAGCTTTCTTT.

In DNA form, the CDR3 reads TGTGCCAGCAGCCGATTCCCAGGGGGGACTCCATTGAACACTGAAGCTTTCTTT. This codes for CASSRFPGGTPLNTEAFF. The rearrangement links TRBV7-6 to TRBJ1-1, with TRBD1 matching 7 bases. Per germline, CDR1 SGHVS and CDR2 FNYEAQ. The CDR3 has 18 amino acids. The J segment lost 0 bases and the V segment lost 5 bases, leaving 15 bases of the junction unmatched.

The chain recombines TRBV4-3 with TRBJ1-2; the match to TRBD1 covers 9 bases. Germline V CDR1 and CDR2: LGHNA, YSLEER. This CDR3 has 14 residues. V was pared by 3 bases and J by 4 bases, with 3 bases of the junction left unmatched. CDR3 bases: TGCGCCAGCAGCCAGGTGGGACAGGGCTATGGCTACACCTTC. Its translation is CASSQVGQGYGYTF.

This chain uses TRBV20-1 with TRBJ1-2; D not resolved. This CDR3 is 10 amino acids long. Trimming shortened V by 3 bases and J by 8 bases, and 7 bases separated the two germline ends. Germline CDR1 reads DFQATT; CDR2 reads SNEGSKA (reference sequence). CDR3 coding DNA: TGCAGTGCTAGCTTTTCGGGCTACACCTTC. It codes for CSASFSGYTF.

V and J are TRBV11-3 and TRBJ2-7; no clear D gene. Germline-derived CDR1 and CDR2 are SGHNT and YENEEA. The V end lost 5 bases, the J end lost 1 base, and 15 bases lay between the germline ends. The CDR3 sequence is 15 residues long. CDR3 in DNA: TGTGCCAGCAGCCCACAGACCCTCTATTCCTACGAGCAGTACTTC. This encodes CASSPQTLYSYEQYF.

V is TRBV6-5 and J is TRBJ2-1; TRBD1 might be the D (5 bases). Germline V gene lookup returns CDR1 MNHEY and CDR2 SVGAGI. The CDR3 totals 12 residues. The V end was cut by 6 bases, the J end by 10 bases, with 13 bases between. The CDR3 sequence is CASRQGLREQFF. The CDR3 DNA sequence: TGTGCCAGCAGGCAGGGTCTGAGAGAGCAGTTCTTC.